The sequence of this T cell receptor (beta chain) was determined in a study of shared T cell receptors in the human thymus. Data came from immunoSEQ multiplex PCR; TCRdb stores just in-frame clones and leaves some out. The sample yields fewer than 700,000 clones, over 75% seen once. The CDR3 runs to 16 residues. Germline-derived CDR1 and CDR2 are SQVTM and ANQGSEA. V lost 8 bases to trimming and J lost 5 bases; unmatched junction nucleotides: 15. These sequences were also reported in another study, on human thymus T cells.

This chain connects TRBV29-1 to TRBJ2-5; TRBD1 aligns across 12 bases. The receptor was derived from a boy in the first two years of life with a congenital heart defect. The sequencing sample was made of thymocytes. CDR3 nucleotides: TGCAGCCTGGGGGTTTGGGACAGGGGGCTAGGGGAGACCCAGTACTTC. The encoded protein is CSLGVWDRGLGETQYF. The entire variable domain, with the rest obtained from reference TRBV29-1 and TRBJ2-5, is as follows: SAVISQKPSRDICQRGTSLTIQCQVDSQVTMMFWYRQQPGQSLTLIATANQGSEATYESGFVIDKFPISRPNLTFSTLTVSNMSPEDSSIYLCSLGVWDRGLGETQYFGPGTRLLVL.